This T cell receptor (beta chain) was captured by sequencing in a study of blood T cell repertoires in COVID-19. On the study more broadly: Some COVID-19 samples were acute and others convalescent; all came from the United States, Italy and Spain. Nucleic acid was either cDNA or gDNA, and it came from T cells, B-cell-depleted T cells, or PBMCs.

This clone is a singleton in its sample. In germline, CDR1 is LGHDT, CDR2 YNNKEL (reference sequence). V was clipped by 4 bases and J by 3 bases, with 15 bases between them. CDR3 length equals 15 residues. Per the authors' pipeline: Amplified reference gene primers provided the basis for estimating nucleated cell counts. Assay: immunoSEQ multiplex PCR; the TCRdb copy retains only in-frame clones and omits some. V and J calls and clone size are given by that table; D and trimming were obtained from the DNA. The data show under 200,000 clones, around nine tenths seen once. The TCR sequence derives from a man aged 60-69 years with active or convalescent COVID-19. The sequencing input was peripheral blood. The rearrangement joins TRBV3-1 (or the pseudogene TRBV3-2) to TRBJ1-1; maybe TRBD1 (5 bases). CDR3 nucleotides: TGTGCCAGCAGCCGGGGATATGGGGGGGACACTGAAGCTTTCTTT. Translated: CASSRGYGGDTEAFF.